Many counts were recorded for the clone carrying this T cell receptor (beta chain). The antigen remains unidentified. Newly diagnosed hyperthyroidism patients aged 18 to 65 years had disease lasting under 2 months. Lactation, pregnancy, other autoimmune disease or uncontrolled infection led to exclusion of patients. These data are taken from a study of T cells in Graves' hyperthyroidism and ophthalmopathy. Study-wide findings and caveats: Blood held most thyroid clonotypes expanded above 0.001 frequency.

The germline gives CDR1 SGHVS, CDR2 FQNEAQ. This CDR3 comprises 17 residues. After removal of 5 bases from V and 2 bases from J, the junction contained 11 bases not matched to a gene. Amplification of TCR beta CDR3 regions used RNA as the template. The study used the HTBI primer set for a first-round RT-PCR of the TCR CDR3. TCRdb re-analysed the multiplex PCR reads in MiXCR, keeping a single row per CDR3 protein. The data show a few hundred thousand distinct CDR3 sequences, around 21% seen once. Sequences were obtained from blood. The sequence was obtained from a man aged 18-30 years with Graves' hyperthyroidism. This sequence joins TRBV7-8 and TRBJ1-1, with TRBD1 matching over 10 bases. The CDR3 here is CASSPRPGQGSNTEAFF. For the CDR3, the DNA is TGTGCCAGCAGCCCTAGACCGGGACAGGGGAGTAACACTGAAGCTTTCTTT.